The 19 T cell receptor beta chains given below trace back to one sample, sequenced in a study of neoadjuvant anti-PD-1 for oral cavity cancer. The time point here: after neoadjuvant nivolumab, at surgical resection. Produced via immunoSEQ multiplex PCR; TCRdb's table is partial and in-frame only. The table shows tens of thousands of clones, with around 40% occurring only once. This specimen was tumor tissue, taken after nivolumab (anti-PD-1) treatment. The receptors come from a person aged 40 to 85 with oral cavity squamous cell carcinoma.

Only a few counts were recorded for this clone. The gene calls are TRBV2 and TRBJ2-2; 10 positions agree with TRBD2. Germline trimming cut 8 bases from V and 7 bases from J; bases unmatched to any gene: 10. Per germline, CDR1 SNHLY and CDR2 FYNNEI. The CDR3 consists of 15 residues. This CDR3 is CASRAASGSVGELFF. CDR3 nucleotide sequence: TGTGCCAGCCGGGCGGCTAGCGGGAGTGTCGGGGAGCTGTTTTTT.

In DNA form, the CDR3 reads TGCGCCAGCAGCTTGACAGGCGAGGGAAACACCATATATTTT. It is translated as CASSLTGEGNTIYF. V gene TRBV5-1 combines with J gene TRBJ1-3; tentative D call: TRBD1 (5 bases). The CDR3 is 14 residues long. Germline CDR1 SGHRS, CDR2 YFSETQ. Deletions cut 1 base from V and 4 bases from J, with 9 bases between. Combining the CDR3 with reference TRBV5-1 and TRBJ1-3 gives the whole variable domain KAGVTQTPRYLIKTRGQQVTLSCSPISGHRSVSWYQQTPGQGLQFLFEYFSETQRNKGNFPGRFSGRQFSNSRSEMNVSTLELGDSALYLCASSLTGEGNTIYFGEGSWLTVV.

The chain recombines TRBV6-1 with TRBJ1-4; D remains unclear. The CDR3 runs to 12 residues. V shed 3 bases and J shed 10 bases, with 9 bases lying between them. CDR1 and CDR2 from the germline V gene are MNHNS and SASEGT. The CDR3 nucleotides are TGTGCCAGCAGTGAGCGGTGGGGAAAACTGTTTTTT. Amino acid sequence: CASSERWGKLFF.

The chain links TRBV28 to TRBJ1-1, with D perhaps TRBD1 (5 bases). Trimming took off 5 bases at V and 2 bases at J, with 15 bases between the two ends. The CDR3 contains 15 residues. CDR1 is MDHEN and CDR2 is SYDVKM in the germline V gene. The CDR3 spells CASSPVGTPNTEAFF. CDR3 DNA: TGTGCCAGCAGTCCGGTCGGGACTCCAAACACTGAAGCTTTCTTT.

By share, this clone ranks as medium-sized. This chain connects TRBV25-1 to TRBJ1-1, with D possibly TRBD1 on 6 matching bases. Trimming removed 1 base from V and 5 bases from J, with 14 bases in between. This CDR3 region has 15 residues. Germline V gene lookup returns CDR1 MGHDK and CDR2 SYGVNS. Here the CDR3 DNA reads TGTGCCAGCAGTGAATCGAGCACAGGGAGGACTGAAGCTTTCTTT. This sequence encodes CASSESSTGRTEAFF.

Many counts were recorded for this clone. The genes are TRBV19 and TRBJ2-2; 7 bases agree with TRBD2. The CDR3 totals 14 residues. V trimming: 4 bases; J trimming: 4 bases; junction bases outside the gene matches: 3. The germline gives CDR1 LNHDA, CDR2 SQIVND (reference sequence). The CDR3 region is CASSRASGTGELFF. Here the CDR3 DNA reads TGTGCCAGTAGTAGGGCTAGCGGCACCGGGGAGCTGTTTTTT. The variable domain in full, with the rest retrieved from reference TRBV19 and TRBJ2-2, is DGGITQSPKYLFRKEGQNVTLSCEQNLNHDAMYWYRQDPGQGLRLIYYSQIVNDFQKGDIAEGYSVSREKKESFPLTVTSAQKNPTAFYLCASSRASGTGELFFGEGSRLTVL.

This clone has only a few counts. The V gene is TRBV2, the J gene TRBJ2-2; the D gene is possibly TRBD1 (6 bases). CDR1 is SNHLY and CDR2 is FYNNEI in the germline V gene. This CDR3 contains 15 residues. Trimming took off 7 bases at V and 4 bases at J, with 16 bases between the two ends. CDR3 nucleotides: TGTGCCAGCACCGTTCAGGGGCCCACCACCGGGGAGCTGTTTTTT. This codes for CASTVQGPTTGELFF.

A few counts support this clone. The V and J genes are TRBV28 and TRBJ2-3; TRBD2 matches at 8 bases. This CDR3 is built from 13 residues. Germline CDR1 reads MDHEN; CDR2 reads SYDVKM. The ends lost 8 bases at V and 0 bases at J; junction bases unmatched: 1. CDR3 bases: TGTGCCAGCCTAGCGGGCAGCACAGATACGCAGTATTTT. It translates to CASLAGSTDTQYF.

The rearrangement joins TRBV7-2 to TRBJ1-5; no firm D call. Germline assignment: CDR1 SGHTA and CDR2 FQGNSA. This CDR3 has 16 residues. Trimming took 1 base from V and 0 from J, leaving 10 bases between them. CDR3 nucleotides: TGTGCCAGCAGCTTAGTCTCGGGAAATAGCAATCAGCCCCAGCATTTT. Protein sequence: CASSLVSGNSNQPQHF.

This clone was detected only a few times. This sequence joins TRBV7-9 and TRBJ2-2; D gene unclear. CDR3 length: 12 amino acids. Germline loops: CDR1 SEHNR, CDR2 FQNEAQ (reference sequence). V was trimmed by 3 bases and J by 8 bases, leaving 7 bases between them. For the CDR3, the DNA is TGTGCCAGCAGCTTCAGGATTGGGGAGCTGTTTTTT. Its protein product is CASSFRIGELFF.

This clone was counted once. The gene calls are TRBV28 and TRBJ2-6; D remains ambiguous. This CDR3 is 14 amino acids long. Germline values: CDR1 MDHEN, CDR2 SYDVKM. Trimming took 3 bases from V and 0 from J, leaving 3 bases between them. The CDR3 loop reads CASSFGSGANVLTF. The CDR3 DNA reads TGTGCCAGCAGTTTCGGCTCTGGGGCCAACGTCCTGACTTTC.

The chain combines TRBV9 with TRBJ2-7; no definite D call. V lost 4 bases, J lost 2 bases, and 13 bases lay in between. The CDR3 loop spans 14 amino acids. Germline lookup yields CDR1 SGDLS and CDR2 YYNGEE. CDR3 loop: CASSKRHRPYEQYF. The CDR3 DNA reads as TGTGCCAGCAGCAAAAGACACCGACCCTACGAGCAGTACTTC.

The V gene is TRBV30, the J gene TRBJ2-7; a possible D gene is TRBD2 (7 bases). Trimming left V 0 bases short and J 6 bases short, with 18 bases between. Per germline, CDR1 GTSNPN and CDR2 SVGIG (reference sequence). The CDR3 loop spans 15 amino acids. The chain's CDR3 is CAWSVWGGRVAEQYF. The CDR3 DNA sequence: TGTGCCTGGAGTGTATGGGGGGGGCGTGTTGCCGAGCAGTACTTC. Supplemented by reference TRBV30 and TRBJ2-7, the full variable domain reads SQTIHQWPATLVQPVGSPLSLECTVEGTSNPNLYWYRQAAGRGLQLLFYSVGIGQISSEVPQNLSASRPQDRQFILSSKKLLLSDSGFYLCAWSVWGGRVAEQYFGPGTRLTVT.

This clone was counted many times. The V gene is TRBV25-1, the J gene TRBJ2-7; D may be TRBD2 (6 bases). Trimming pared 5 bases from V and 0 bases from J, leaving 11 bases between. The germline V gene has CDR1 MGHDK and CDR2 SYGVNS. There are 14 residues in the CDR3. CDR3 nucleotides: TGTGCCAGCAGTCGTGAGGAGGGCTCCTACGAGCAGTACTTC. It codes for CASSREEGSYEQYF.

This chain links TRBV28 with TRBJ2-7; 8 bases are shared with TRBD2. V shed 5 bases and J 7 bases; nucleotides not matched to a gene: 4. The germline V gene has CDR1 MDHEN and CDR2 SYDVKM. The CDR3 consists of 12 residues. The CDR3 DNA is TGTGCCAGCAGTCCCGGGACTAGGGAGCAGTACTTC. It codes for CASSPGTREQYF.

This clone was detected ten times or more. V gene TRBV6-6 combines with J gene TRBJ1-2, with D hard to call. The length of the CDR3 is 15 residues. The germline V gene encodes CDR1 MNHNY and CDR2 SVGAGI (reference sequence). V was clipped by 4 bases and J by 0 bases, with 12 bases between them. Written as DNA, the CDR3 is TGTGCCAGCAGTTTCAAACAATTCGCTAACTATGGCTACACCTTC. Its translation: CASSFKQFANYGYTF.

This clone is medium-sized. The genes are TRBV11-2 and TRBJ2-7; D remains ambiguous. The CDR3 is made up of 12 amino acids. The germline V and J ends were trimmed by 1 base and 3 bases, with 4 bases remaining between them. Germline values: CDR1 SGHAT, CDR2 FQNNGV. The CDR3 is CASSLVFYEQYF. Written as DNA, the CDR3 is TGTGCCAGCAGCTTAGTGTTCTACGAGCAGTACTTC. Full variable domain (outside the CDR3, taken from reference TRBV11-2 and TRBJ2-7): EAGVAQSPRYKIIEKRQSVAFWCNPISGHATLYWYQQILGQGPKLLIQFQNNGVVDDSQLPKDRFSAERLKGVDSTLKIQPAKLEDSAVYLCASSLVFYEQYFGPGTRLTVT.

The chain uses TRBV5-5 and TRBJ2-7; TRBD1 agrees at 9 bases. This CDR3 spans 14 amino acids. J was trimmed by 3 bases and V by 0 bases; bases with no gene match: 1. The V gene's germline CDR1 is SGHKS and CDR2 YYEKEE (reference sequence). DNA for the CDR3: TGTGCCAGCAGCTTGGGGGGACAGGGCTACGAGCAGTACTTC. Translating gives CASSLGGQGYEQYF.

The genes are TRBV27 and TRBJ1-5, with 7 bases fitting TRBD1. The CDR3 is made up of 14 amino acids. V gave up 6 bases and J gave up 5 bases; unmatched junction bases: 7. CDR1 is MNHEY, CDR2 SMNVEV, per germline (reference sequence). CDR3 sequence reads: CASSRGDSYQPQHF. Here the CDR3 DNA reads TGTGCCAGCAGCCGTGGGGACAGTTATCAGCCCCAGCATTTT.